This TCR beta chain emerged from a study of shared clonotypes between healthy human individuals. Study-level background: Three CD4 naive, three CD4 memory, two CD8 naive and one CD8 memory plate were used per donor. Overall study findings and caveats: With few donors, the genetic and exposure-history diversity represented was limited. Larger estimated richness was generally recorded for naive subsets relative to memory subsets.

The germline CDR1 and CDR2 sequences are LGHNA and YNFKEQ. This CDR3 region has 16 residues. Losses at the gene ends were 3 bases for V and 0 bases for J; bases not matched to a gene: 4. A remark on this clone: No antigen is known for it.

The repertoire was sequenced with immunoSEQ multiplex PCR; TCRdb's copy has only in-frame clones and lacks some. The repertoire has around 700,000 clones, approximately 90% of them found once; the top ten carry roughly 24%. Naive-designated CD8 cells lacked CD45RO, were positively enriched for CCR7, and omitted terminally differentiated effector memory CD45RA+ cells. Recent acute infections and vaccinations were absent in the healthy HIV-negative adult donors. This chain joins TRBV4-2 and TRBJ1-4; 7 nucleotides line up with TRBD1. This clonotype was obtained from a man aged 25-45 years in good health. Sequencing used naive CD8+ T cells sorted from blood. The CDR3 DNA reads as TGTGCCAGCAGCCAGATAGACAGGGCAACTAATGAAAAACTGTTTTTT. It yields the protein CASSQIDRATNEKLFF.